These 14 T cell receptor beta chains originate from one sample sequenced in a study of blood T cell repertoires in COVID-19. Assay used: immunoSEQ multiplex PCR; TCRdb lists only in-frame clones, some missing. The table lists more than 200,000 clones, 75% to 85% of them singletons. Sequenced sample: peripheral blood. Every receptor here comes from a woman in her thirties or forties who had recovered from COVID-19.

The chain is built from TRBV18 and TRBJ1-6, with TRBD1 matching over 7 bases. The CDR3 totals 14 residues. V shed 5 bases and J 8 bases; nucleotides not matched to a gene: 6. From germline, CDR1 is KGHSH and CDR2 LQKENI. The CDR3 protein is CASSATGLDSPLHF. The CDR3 nucleotides are TGTGCCAGCTCAGCGACAGGGTTGGATTCACCCCTCCACTTT.

The rearrangement uses TRBV11-2 and TRBJ1-1, with D tentatively TRBD1 (6 bases). The germline CDR1 and CDR2 sequences are SGHAT and FQNNGV. The CDR3 is 14 amino acids. The germline V and J ends were trimmed by 2 bases and 3 bases, with 10 bases remaining between them. Written as DNA, the CDR3 is TGTGCCAGCAGCTTAAGGGGGGGGGACACTGAAGCTTTCTTT. Amino acids: CASSLRGGDTEAFF.

The table lists this clone with a count of one. J is TRBJ2-5 and V is TRBV19; possible D gene TRBD2, 6 bases. This CDR3 is built from 12 residues. Trimming took off 10 bases at V and 10 bases at J, with 19 bases between the two ends. Germline V gene data show CDR1 as LNHDA and CDR2 as SQIVND (reference sequence). CDR3 protein: CATRGGALVQYF. The DNA for the CDR3 is TGTGCCACTCGGGGCGGGGCTCTCGTCCAGTACTTC.

The rearrangement joins TRBV30 to TRBJ2-2, with 8 positions matching TRBD2. CDR3 length: 14 residues. The germline gives CDR1 GTSNPN, CDR2 SVGIG (reference sequence). V was clipped by 4 bases and J by 4 bases; unmatched bases: 5. This CDR3 reads CAWNSGGGTGELFF. CDR3 sequence (DNA): TGTGCCTGGAACTCGGGGGGGGGCACCGGGGAGCTGTTTTTT.

CDR3 DNA sequence: TGTGCCAGCAGCGTAGGGACAGTCTCTGGAAACACCATATATTTT. Amino acids: CASSVGTVSGNTIYF. V gene TRBV9 combines with J gene TRBJ1-3; D may be TRBD1 (6 bases). V dropped 0 bases and J dropped 0 bases, with 7 bases sitting between them. From germline, CDR1 is SGDLS and CDR2 YYNGEE. The CDR3 contains 15 residues.

The chain recombines TRBV6-6 with TRBJ1-2, with D possibly being TRBD1 (6 bases). The germline gives CDR1 MNHNY, CDR2 SVGAGI (reference sequence). The CDR3 runs 14 residues. With 0 bases removed from V and 8 bases from J, the gap between germline ends came to 13 bases. CDR3 protein: CASSYSGQGSGYTF. The CDR3 coding sequence is TGTGCCAGCAGTTACTCTGGCCAGGGGAGCGGCTACACCTTC.

The genes are TRBV4-3 and TRBJ1-5; D is unresolved. The V end lost 0 bases, the J end lost 3 bases, and 9 bases lay between the germline ends. The CDR3 spans 15 residues. Germline values: CDR1 LGHNA, CDR2 YSLEER. The CDR3, as DNA: TGCGCCAGCAGCCAAGATCGAGGGCTCAATCAGCCCCAGCATTTT. Translated: CASSQDRGLNQPQHF.

The CDR3 loop reads CASSSTTGGGNSPLHF. The DNA for the CDR3 is TGTGCCAGCAGTTCTACTACAGGGGGAGGTAATTCACCCCTCCACTTT. V gene TRBV6-5 combines with J gene TRBJ1-6; 8 bases map to TRBD1. Germline assignment: CDR1 MNHEY and CDR2 SVGAGI. This CDR3 has 16 residues. The J segment lost 6 bases and the V segment lost 4 bases, leaving 8 bases of the junction unmatched.

This clone was found once. The chain carries TRBV7-2 and TRBJ1-1; no clear D. V was pared by 3 bases and J by 1 base, with 6 bases between. The CDR3 is 13 residues long. Looked up from germline, CDR1 is SGHTA and CDR2 is FQGNSA. In nucleotides, the CDR3 is TGTGCCAGCAGCTTTACAGCGAACACTGAAGCTTTCTTT. As protein: CASSFTANTEAFF.

The genes are TRBV12-3 or TRBV12-4 and TRBJ2-3; 8 bases map to TRBD1. V lost 8 bases to trimming and J lost 8 bases; unmatched junction nucleotides: 9. The CDR3 sequence is 13 residues long. In DNA form, the CDR3 reads TGTGCCAGCGCTACACAGGGGGTTGCTACGCAGTATTTT. Translated, it gives CASATQGVATQYF.

In this sample, this clone turned up a few times. The V gene is TRBV5-5, the J gene TRBJ2-3; no reliable D call. V lost 1 base, J lost 3 bases, and 3 bases lay in between. There are 12 residues in the CDR3. Germline V CDR1 and CDR2: SGHKS, YYEKEE (reference sequence). CDR3 DNA: TGTGCCAGCAGCTTGCGTACAGATACGCAGTATTTT. Residues: CASSLRTDTQYF.

The chain links TRBV24-1 to TRBJ1-3; 7 bases align to TRBD1. V lost 12 bases, J lost 1 base, and 23 bases stayed unmatched. The CDR3 has 19 amino acids. Germline CDR1 is KGHDR and CDR2 is SFDVKD. The CDR3 here is CAPCRDRDSPLTSGNTIYF. The CDR3 coding sequence is TGTGCCCCTTGTAGAGACCGGGACAGCCCTCTTACATCTGGAAACACCATATATTTT.

The chain recombines TRBV7-9 with TRBJ2-1; TRBD2 agrees at 7 bases. With V trimmed by 6 bases and J by 5 bases, 7 bases remained unmatched. CDR1 is SEHNR, CDR2 FQNEAQ, per germline (reference sequence). CDR3 length equals 14 residues. The CDR3 sequence: CASRGEGRDNEQFF. The CDR3 DNA sequence: TGTGCCAGCAGGGGAGAGGGGAGGGACAATGAGCAGTTCTTC.

This clone was counted only a few times. The V gene is TRBV27, the J gene TRBJ1-6, with 9 nucleotides matching TRBD1. The CDR3 extends over 15 amino acids. V shed 6 bases and J 5 bases; nucleotides not matched to a gene: 5. Germline loops: CDR1 MNHEY, CDR2 SMNVEV (reference sequence). As DNA, the CDR3 is TGTGCCAGCAGGGTGGGACAGGGCAATAATTCACCCCTCCACTTT. Amino acids: CASRVGQGNNSPLHF.